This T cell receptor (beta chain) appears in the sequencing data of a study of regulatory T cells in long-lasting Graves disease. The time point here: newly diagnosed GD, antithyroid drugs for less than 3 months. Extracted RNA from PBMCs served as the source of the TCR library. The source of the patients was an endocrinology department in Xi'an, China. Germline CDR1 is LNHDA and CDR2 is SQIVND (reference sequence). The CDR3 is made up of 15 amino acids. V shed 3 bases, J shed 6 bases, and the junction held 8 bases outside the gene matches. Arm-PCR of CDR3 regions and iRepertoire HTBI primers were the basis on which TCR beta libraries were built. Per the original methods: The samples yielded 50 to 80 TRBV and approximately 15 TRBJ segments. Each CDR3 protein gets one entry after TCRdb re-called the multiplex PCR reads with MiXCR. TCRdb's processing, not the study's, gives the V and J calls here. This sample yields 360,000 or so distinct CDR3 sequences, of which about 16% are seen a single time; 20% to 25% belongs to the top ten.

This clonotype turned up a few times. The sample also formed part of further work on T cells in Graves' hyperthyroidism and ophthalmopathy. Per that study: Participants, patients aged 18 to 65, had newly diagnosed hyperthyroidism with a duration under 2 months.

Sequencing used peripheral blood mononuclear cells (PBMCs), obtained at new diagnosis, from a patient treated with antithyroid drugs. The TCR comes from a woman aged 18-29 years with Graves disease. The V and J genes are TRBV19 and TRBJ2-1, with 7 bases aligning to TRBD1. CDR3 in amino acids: CASSIQGVRGNEQFF. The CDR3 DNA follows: TGTGCCAGTAGTATTCAGGGGGTTAGGGGCAATGAGCAGTTCTTC.